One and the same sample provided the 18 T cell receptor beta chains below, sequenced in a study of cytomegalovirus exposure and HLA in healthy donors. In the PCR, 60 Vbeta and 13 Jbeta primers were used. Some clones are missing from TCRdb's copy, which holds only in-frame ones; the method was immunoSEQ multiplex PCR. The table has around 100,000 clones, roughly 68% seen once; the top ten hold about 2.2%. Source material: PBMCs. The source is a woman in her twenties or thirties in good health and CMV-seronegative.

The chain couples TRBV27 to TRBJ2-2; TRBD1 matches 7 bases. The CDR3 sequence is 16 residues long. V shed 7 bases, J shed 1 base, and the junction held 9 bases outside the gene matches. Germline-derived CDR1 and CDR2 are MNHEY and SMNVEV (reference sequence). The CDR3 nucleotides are TGTGCCAGCAAGAGTCCGGGACAGTGGAACACCGGGGAGCTGTTTTTT. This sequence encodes CASKSPGQWNTGELFF.

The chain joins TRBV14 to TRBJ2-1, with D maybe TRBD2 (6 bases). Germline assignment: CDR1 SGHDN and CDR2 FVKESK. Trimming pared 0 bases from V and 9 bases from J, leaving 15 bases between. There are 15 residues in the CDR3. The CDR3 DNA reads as TGTGCCAGCAGCCAAGATCGGGTCGGGAGCGTTGAGCAGTTCTTC. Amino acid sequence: CASSQDRVGSVEQFF.

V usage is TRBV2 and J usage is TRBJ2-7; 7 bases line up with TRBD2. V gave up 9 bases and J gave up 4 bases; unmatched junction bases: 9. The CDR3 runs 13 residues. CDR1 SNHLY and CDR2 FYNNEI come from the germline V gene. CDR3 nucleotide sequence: TGTGCCAGTAGTATTAGCGGGTTATACGAGCAGTACTTC. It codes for CASSISGLYEQYF.

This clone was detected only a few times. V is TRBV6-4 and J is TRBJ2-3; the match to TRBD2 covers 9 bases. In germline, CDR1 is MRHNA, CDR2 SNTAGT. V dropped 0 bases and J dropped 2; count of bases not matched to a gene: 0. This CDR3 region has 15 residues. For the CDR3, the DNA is TGTGCCAGCAGTGACTCGGGACTAGCCACAGATACGCAGTATTTT. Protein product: CASSDSGLATDTQYF.

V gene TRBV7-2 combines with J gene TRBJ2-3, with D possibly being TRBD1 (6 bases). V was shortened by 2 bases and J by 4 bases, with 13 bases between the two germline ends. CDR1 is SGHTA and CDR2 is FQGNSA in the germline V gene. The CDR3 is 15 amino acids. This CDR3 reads CASSLLGASSDTQYF. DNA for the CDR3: TGTGCCAGCAGCTTATTGGGGGCCAGCTCAGATACGCAGTATTTT.

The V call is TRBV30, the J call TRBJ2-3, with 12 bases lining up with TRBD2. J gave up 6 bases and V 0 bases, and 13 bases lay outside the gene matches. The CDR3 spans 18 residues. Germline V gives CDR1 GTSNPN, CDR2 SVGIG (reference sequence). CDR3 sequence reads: CAWSVSPRLAGVADTQYF. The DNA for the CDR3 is TGTGCCTGGAGTGTCTCGCCCAGACTAGCGGGAGTGGCGGATACGCAGTATTTT. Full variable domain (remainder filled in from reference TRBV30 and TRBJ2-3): SQTIHQWPATLVQPVGSPLSLECTVEGTSNPNLYWYRQAAGRGLQLLFYSVGIGQISSEVPQNLSASRPQDRQFILSSKKLLLSDSGFYLCAWSVSPRLAGVADTQYFGPGTRLTVL.

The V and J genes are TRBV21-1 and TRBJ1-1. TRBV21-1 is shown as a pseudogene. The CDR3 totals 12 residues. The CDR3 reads CASSKPGHEAFF. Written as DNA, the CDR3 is TGTGCCAGCAGCAAACCGGGTCATGAAGCTTTCTTT.

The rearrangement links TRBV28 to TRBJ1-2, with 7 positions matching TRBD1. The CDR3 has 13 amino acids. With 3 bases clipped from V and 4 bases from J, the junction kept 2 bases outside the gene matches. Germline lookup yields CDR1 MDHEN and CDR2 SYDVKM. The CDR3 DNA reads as TGTGCCAGCAGTTTTGGGACAGTCTATGGCTACACCTTC. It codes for CASSFGTVYGYTF.

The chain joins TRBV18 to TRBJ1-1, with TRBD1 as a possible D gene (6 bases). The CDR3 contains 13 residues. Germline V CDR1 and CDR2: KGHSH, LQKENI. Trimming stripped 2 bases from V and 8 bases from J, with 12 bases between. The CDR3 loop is CASSPARDMEAFF. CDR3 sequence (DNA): TGTGCCAGCTCACCAGCTCGGGACATGGAAGCTTTCTTT.

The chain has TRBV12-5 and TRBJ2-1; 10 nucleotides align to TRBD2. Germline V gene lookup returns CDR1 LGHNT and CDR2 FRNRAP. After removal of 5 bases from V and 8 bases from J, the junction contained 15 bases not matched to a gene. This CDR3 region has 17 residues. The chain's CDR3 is CASGQTSGIGAWDEQFF. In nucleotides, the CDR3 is TGTGCTAGTGGTCAAACTAGCGGGATAGGCGCTTGGGATGAGCAGTTCTTC.

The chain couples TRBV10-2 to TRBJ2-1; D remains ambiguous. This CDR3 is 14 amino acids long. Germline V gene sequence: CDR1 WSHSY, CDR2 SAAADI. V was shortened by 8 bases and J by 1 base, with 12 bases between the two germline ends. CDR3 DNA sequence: TGCGCCAGCTCGCTACCTCCTTCCTACAATGAGCAGTTCTTC. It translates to CASSLPPSYNEQFF.

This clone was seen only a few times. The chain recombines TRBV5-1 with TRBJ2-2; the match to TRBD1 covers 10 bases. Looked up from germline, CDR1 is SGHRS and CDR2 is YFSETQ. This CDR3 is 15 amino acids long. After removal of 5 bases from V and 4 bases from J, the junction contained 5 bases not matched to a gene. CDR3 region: CASSNDRGPTGELFF. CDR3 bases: TGCGCCAGCAGTAATGACAGGGGGCCCACCGGGGAGCTGTTTTTT. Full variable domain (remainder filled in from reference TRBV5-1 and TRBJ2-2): KAGVTQTPRYLIKTRGQQVTLSCSPISGHRSVSWYQQTPGQGLQFLFEYFSETQRNKGNFPGRFSGRQFSNSRSEMNVSTLELGDSALYLCASSNDRGPTGELFFGEGSRLTVL.

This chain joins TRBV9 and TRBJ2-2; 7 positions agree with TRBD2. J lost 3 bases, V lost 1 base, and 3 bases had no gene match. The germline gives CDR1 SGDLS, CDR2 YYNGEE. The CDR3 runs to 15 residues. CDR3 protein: CASSVLAGDTGELFF. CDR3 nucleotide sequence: TGTGCCAGCAGCGTACTGGCGGGAGACACCGGGGAGCTGTTTTTT.

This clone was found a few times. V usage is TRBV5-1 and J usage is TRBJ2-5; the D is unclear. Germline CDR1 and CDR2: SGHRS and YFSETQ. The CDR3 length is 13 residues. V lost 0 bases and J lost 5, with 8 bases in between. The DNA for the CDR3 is TGCGCCAGCAGCTTGGTATCGTTTGAGACCCAGTACTTC. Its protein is CASSLVSFETQYF.

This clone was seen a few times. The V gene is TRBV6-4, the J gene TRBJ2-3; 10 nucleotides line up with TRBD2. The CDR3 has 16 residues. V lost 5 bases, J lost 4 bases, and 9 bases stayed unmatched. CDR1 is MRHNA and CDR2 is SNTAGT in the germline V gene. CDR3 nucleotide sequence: TGTGCCAGCAGTTGGACTAGCGGAGACGGCTCAGATACGCAGTATTTT. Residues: CASSWTSGDGSDTQYF.

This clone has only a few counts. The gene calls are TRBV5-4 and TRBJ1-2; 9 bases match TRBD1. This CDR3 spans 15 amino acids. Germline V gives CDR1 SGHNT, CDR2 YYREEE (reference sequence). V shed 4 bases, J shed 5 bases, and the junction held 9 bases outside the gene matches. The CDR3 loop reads CASSPGTGMFYGYTF. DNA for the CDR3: TGTGCCAGCAGCCCGGGGACAGGGATGTTTTATGGCTACACCTTC.

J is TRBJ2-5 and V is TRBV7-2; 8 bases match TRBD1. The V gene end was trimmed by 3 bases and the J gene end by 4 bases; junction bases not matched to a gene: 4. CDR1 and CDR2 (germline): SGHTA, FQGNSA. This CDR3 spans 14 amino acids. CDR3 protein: CASSLDRDVETQYF. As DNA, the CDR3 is TGTGCCAGCAGCTTGGACAGGGATGTAGAGACCCAGTACTTC.

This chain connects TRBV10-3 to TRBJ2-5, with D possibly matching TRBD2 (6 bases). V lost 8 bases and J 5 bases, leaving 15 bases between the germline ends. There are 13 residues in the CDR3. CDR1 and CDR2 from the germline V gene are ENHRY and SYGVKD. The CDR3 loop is CAIRDSMSETQYF. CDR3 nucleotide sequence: TGTGCCATCCGGGACTCCATGTCGGAGACCCAGTACTTC.